The next 29 T cell receptor beta chains were all read from a single sample in a study of blood T cell repertoires in COVID-19. Libraries were prepared by immunoSEQ multiplex PCR; TCRdb keeps only in-frame clonotypes and omits some of them. The table has around 140,000 clones, about four fifths seen once; the top ten hold 1.6%. Sequencing was done on a sample of peripheral blood. These receptors originate from a human donor in a cohort sampled during active COVID-19.

This clone occurred once. The chain links TRBV7-2 to TRBJ2-3; 9 bases agree with TRBD2. The V segment lost 5 bases and the J segment 4 bases; nucleotides outside the gene matches: 10. Germline CDR1 and CDR2: SGHTA and FQGNSA. The CDR3 is 16 residues long. The DNA for the CDR3 is TGTGCCAGCAGCCCCGGATTAGCGGGAGTCTCAGATACGCAGTATTTT. It specifies CASSPGLAGVSDTQYF.

V and J are TRBV5-6 and TRBJ1-2; TRBD1 matches at 9 bases. From germline, CDR1 is SGHDT and CDR2 YYEEEE. There are 16 residues in the CDR3. Trimming removed 0 bases from V and 4 bases from J; junction bases left unmatched: 7. In DNA form, the CDR3 reads TGTGCCAGCAGCTTGGCCAACAGGGGGCTTTTCTATGGCTACACCTTC. As protein: CASSLANRGLFYGYTF.

This clone has just one count. The chain combines TRBV21-1 with TRBJ2-7; the DNA was not used to check the table's D call, TRBD2. TRBV21-1 is given as a pseudogene. This CDR3 region has 14 residues. CDR3 sequence reads: CASTKGRGGPEQYF. The CDR3 region has the DNA TGTGCCAGCACCAAAGGCCGGGGGGGGCCCGAGCAGTACTTC.

The V call is TRBV18, the J call TRBJ2-3; no clear D. This CDR3 has 15 residues. CDR1 and CDR2 (germline): KGHSH, LQKENI. V gave up 6 bases and J gave up 2 bases, with 15 bases separating them. This CDR3 reads CASSLSGLSTDTQYF. Written as DNA, the CDR3 is TGTGCCAGCTCCCTCTCGGGTCTATCCACAGATACGCAGTATTTT. Using reference TRBV18 and TRBJ2-3 for the parts outside the CDR3, the full variable domain is NAGVMQNPRHLVRRRGQEARLRCSPMKGHSHVYWYRQLPEEGLKFMVYLQKENIIDESGMPKERFSAEFPKEGPSILRIQQVVRGDSAAYFCASSLSGLSTDTQYFGPGTRLTVL.

The rearrangement uses TRBV6-2 or TRBV6-3 and TRBJ1-5, with a weak D call TRBD1 (6 bases). This CDR3 is 16 amino acids long. Between the trimmed V and J ends, which lost 5 bases and 1 base, there was a span of 15 bases. The V gene's germline CDR1 is MNHEY and CDR2 SVGEGT. The CDR3 DNA is TGTGCCAGCAGTAGCCTTACAGGGTACAGCAATCAGCCCCAGCATTTT. Translated, it gives CASSSLTGYSNQPQHF.

This clone has only a few counts. The V and J genes are TRBV12-3 or TRBV12-4 and TRBJ2-7; TRBD2 matches 10 bases. The CDR3 sequence is 13 residues long. The ends lost 8 bases at V and 3 bases at J; junction bases unmatched: 4. CDR3 loop: CASGLAGVYEQYF. The CDR3 DNA reads TGTGCCAGCGGCCTAGCGGGAGTCTACGAGCAGTACTTC.

The rearrangement links TRBV5-6 to TRBJ2-7; 9 bases match TRBD2. Trimming took 1 base from V and 5 from J; bases not matched to a gene: 10. The CDR3 is 16 residues long. CDR1 and CDR2 from the germline V gene are SGHDT and YYEEEE. CDR3 in DNA: TGTGCCAGCAGCTTGAGGGGACTAGCTTCGTCGGACGAGCAGTACTTC. This gives the protein CASSLRGLASSDEQYF.

In its sample, this clone was seen a few times. This chain joins TRBV2 and TRBJ2-1; 8 bases align to TRBD2. Germline CDR1 SNHLY, CDR2 FYNNEI. The CDR3 sequence is 12 residues long. The V gene end was trimmed by 8 bases and the J gene end by 9 bases; junction bases not matched to a gene: 6. DNA for the CDR3: TGTGCCAGCTCGGGACTAGGTGGTGAGCAGTTCTTC. Translated: CASSGLGGEQFF. Together with reference TRBV2 and TRBJ2-1, the CDR3 gives the full variable domain: EPEVTQTPSHQVTQMGQEVILRCVPISNHLYFYWYRQILGQKVEFLVSFYNNEISEKSEIFDDQFSVERPDGSNFTLKIRSTKLEDSAMYFCASSGLGGEQFFGPGTRLTVL.

The CDR3: CASSQLGGGVEAFF. CDR3 DNA sequence: TGTGCCAGCAGCCAATTAGGGGGCGGGGTTGAAGCTTTCTTT. The chain has TRBV3-1 (or the pseudogene TRBV3-2) and TRBJ1-1; 7 nucleotides align to TRBD1. Germline CDR1 reads LGHDT; CDR2 reads YNNKEL (reference sequence). J gave up 7 bases and V 2 bases, and 7 bases lay outside the gene matches. This CDR3 has 14 amino acids.

With regard to this clone: Other DNA variants within this sample encode the same CDR3. The chain is built from TRBV29-1 and TRBJ2-7; TRBD1 aligns across 8 bases. Trimming took 4 bases from V and 7 from J; bases not matched to a gene: 9. CDR3 length: 13 amino acids. Germline V gene sequence: CDR1 SQVTM, CDR2 ANQGSEA. CDR3 nucleotides: TGCAGCGTTGGGCGGCAGGGGGCGGGGGAGCAGTACTTC. Translated: CSVGRQGAGEQYF.

The V and J genes are TRBV9 and TRBJ1-3; 7 bases line up with TRBD1. The CDR3 is made up of 14 amino acids. Germline V gene lookup returns CDR1 SGDLS and CDR2 YYNGEE. Unmatched junction bases numbered 3, after V lost 4 bases and J lost 2 bases. CDR3 sequence reads: CASSPQGTGNTIYF. The CDR3 bases are TGTGCCAGCAGCCCACAGGGGACTGGAAACACCATATATTTT. The complete variable domain, with remaining parts taken from reference TRBV9 and TRBJ1-3, reads DSGVTQTPKHLITATGQRVTLRCSPRSGDLSVYWYQQSLDQGLQFLIQYYNGEERAKGNILERFSAQQFPDLHSELNLSSLELGDSALYFCASSPQGTGNTIYFGEGSWLTVV.

This CDR3 is CASSYRDGLYEQYF. In nucleotides, the CDR3 is TGTGCCAGCAGTTACCGAGACGGACTCTACGAGCAGTACTTC. This chain connects TRBV6-5 to TRBJ2-7, with TRBD2 as a possible D gene (5 bases). The V end lost 2 bases, the J end lost 3 bases, and 11 bases lay between the germline ends. Germline CDR1 and CDR2: MNHEY and SVGAGI. The CDR3 covers 14 residues.

This clone was seen a single time. The rearrangement uses TRBV30 and TRBJ2-4; 7 bases fit TRBD2. CDR1 and CDR2 (germline): GTSNPN, SVGIG (reference sequence). CDR3 length equals 14 residues. Trimming cost V 0 bases and J 4 bases; bases outside gene matches: 3. CDR3 amino acids: CAWSVGAGKNIQYF. The CDR3, as DNA: TGTGCCTGGAGTGTGGGAGCGGGAAAAAACATTCAGTACTTC.

V gene TRBV6-2 or TRBV6-3 combines with J gene TRBJ2-7, with 8 bases matching TRBD1. The trim removed 2 bases at V and 2 bases at J, leaving 5 bases unmatched. Germline assignment: CDR1 MNHEY and CDR2 SVGEGT. This CDR3 spans 15 amino acids. The CDR3 region has the DNA TGTGCCAGCAGTTACAGTAGGACAGGGCCCTACGAGCAGTACTTC. Encoded protein: CASSYSRTGPYEQYF.

This sequence joins TRBV5-1 and TRBJ2-2; 12 bases are shared with TRBD2. The germline gives CDR1 SGHRS, CDR2 YFSETQ. J was trimmed by 5 bases and V by 3 bases; bases with no gene match: 5. The CDR3 loop spans 16 amino acids. The CDR3: CASSSLAGGDTGELFF. The CDR3 region has the DNA TGCGCCAGCAGCTCCCTAGCGGGAGGGGATACCGGGGAGCTGTTTTTT.

Notes on this clone: The junction shows a germline mismatch at one end, possibly a read error. J is TRBJ1-5 and V is TRBV29-1, with TRBD1 as a possible D gene (5 bases). The CDR3 is 13 amino acids. Germline V lookup: CDR1 SQVTM, CDR2 ANQGSEA. The CDR3 loop reads CSVGSSGNRPQHF. The CDR3 DNA is TGCAGCGTCGGATCGTCAGGGAATCGGCCCCAGCATTTT.

The chain employs TRBV10-2 and TRBJ2-1, with D possibly matching TRBD2 (6 bases). CDR3 size: 14 residues. Germline loops: CDR1 WSHSY, CDR2 SAAADI. Trimming pared 8 bases from V and 4 bases from J, leaving 15 bases between. CDR3 protein: CASSSDGLYNEQFF. The CDR3 nucleotides read TGCGCCAGCTCATCGGACGGACTATACAATGAGCAGTTCTTC.

This chain links TRBV21-1 with TRBJ2-7; the D segment call TRBD1 is taken from the table without a DNA check. TRBV21-1 is termed a pseudogene. The CDR3 runs 14 residues. Here the CDR3 reads CASSKGQTTYEQYF. The DNA for the CDR3 is TGTGCCAGCAGCAAGGGACAGACAACCTACGAGCAGTACTTC.

The chain recombines TRBV4-1 with TRBJ2-7; 7 bases agree with TRBD1. Germline CDR1 and CDR2: MGHRA and YSYEKL. The CDR3 length is 16 residues. The trim removed 3 bases at V and 5 bases at J, leaving 13 bases unmatched. CDR3 region: CASSQYKGTGADEQYF. CDR3 coding DNA: TGCGCCAGCAGCCAGTACAAAGGAACAGGGGCTGACGAGCAGTACTTC.

The rearrangement links TRBV24-1 to TRBJ2-7, with 7 nucleotides matching TRBD1. With 3 bases clipped from V and 5 bases from J, the junction kept 12 bases outside the gene matches. CDR1 and CDR2 (germline): KGHDR, SFDVKD. This CDR3 spans 16 amino acids. CDR3 amino acids: CATSDTRQGTPNEQYF. Written as DNA, the CDR3 is TGTGCCACCAGTGATACGCGACAGGGTACCCCCAACGAGCAGTACTTC.

This sequence joins TRBV27 and TRBJ2-5; TRBD2 is a possible D gene (6 bases). The CDR3 spans 15 residues. Trimming removed 2 bases from V and 5 bases from J, with 15 bases in between. CDR1 is MNHEY and CDR2 is SMNVEV in the germline V gene (reference sequence). The CDR3 sequence: CASSLIGSRWETQYF. CDR3 DNA sequence: TGTGCCAGCAGTTTAATCGGGAGTCGGTGGGAGACCCAGTACTTC.

The J gene is TRBJ1-5, the V gene TRBV28; perhaps TRBD1 as D (5 bases). Germline V CDR1 and CDR2: MDHEN, SYDVKM. CDR3 length: 15 amino acids. With 2 bases removed from V and 7 bases from J, the gap between germline ends came to 15 bases. The CDR3 region is CASSLLGTGGQPQHF. The CDR3 DNA reads as TGTGCCAGCAGTTTACTTGGAACAGGCGGACAGCCCCAGCATTTT. Full variable domain (missing parts from reference TRBV28 and TRBJ1-5): DVKVTQSSRYLVKRTGEKVFLECVQDMDHENMFWYRQDPGLGLRLIYFSYDVKMKEKGDIPEGYSVSREKKERFSLILESASTNQTSMYLCASSLLGTGGQPQHFGDGTRLSIL.

J is TRBJ2-5 and V is TRBV5-1; no clear D. The ends were cut back, 2 bases at V and 5 bases at J, with 10 bases in the middle. The CDR3 covers 13 residues. Germline V gives CDR1 SGHRS, CDR2 YFSETQ. CDR3 amino acids: CASSFLLSETQYF. The CDR3 nucleotides are TGCGCCAGCAGCTTTCTCCTTTCGGAGACCCAGTACTTC.

The chain is built from TRBV19 and TRBJ1-3; weak D call: TRBD1 (5 bases). V lost 3 bases and J lost 0, with 15 bases in between. The CDR3 runs 17 residues. Germline lookup yields CDR1 LNHDA and CDR2 SQIVND (reference sequence). The CDR3 DNA reads TGTGCCAGTAGTATTGGCAGAACAGGATTCTCTGGAAACACCATATATTTT. Its translation: CASSIGRTGFSGNTIYF.

This clone was seen only once. The rearrangement links TRBV29-1 to TRBJ1-6; no clear D gene. V was pared by 5 bases and J by 4 bases, with 9 bases between. CDR1 and CDR2 from the germline V gene are SQVTM and ANQGSEA. The CDR3 is 13 amino acids. The CDR3 reads CSVSEGYNSPLHF. Written as DNA, the CDR3 is TGCAGCGTTTCAGAGGGTTATAATTCACCCCTCCACTTT.

The chain is built from TRBV18 and TRBJ2-7; TRBD2 matches 9 bases. The germline V gene has CDR1 KGHSH and CDR2 LQKENI. The CDR3 has 13 amino acids. CDR3 coding DNA: TGTGCTCCCGTAATAGCGGGGGCCTACGAGCAGTACTTC. It specifies CAPVIAGAYEQYF.

The V and J genes are TRBV2 and TRBJ2-1; 12 nucleotides match TRBD2. From germline, CDR1 is SNHLY and CDR2 FYNNEI. V shed 3 bases and J 9 bases; nucleotides not matched to a gene: 6. The CDR3 is 15 amino acids. The CDR3 DNA is TGTGCCAGCAGTGACCGGACTAGCGGGACCGCTGAGCAGTTCTTC. It codes for CASSDRTSGTAEQFF.

The V gene is TRBV18, the J gene TRBJ2-7, with D perhaps TRBD1 (5 bases). V was trimmed by 5 bases and J by 4 bases, leaving 9 bases between them. Germline CDR1 KGHSH, CDR2 LQKENI. The CDR3 is made up of 12 amino acids. This chain's CDR3 is CASSSTGYEQYF. CDR3 in DNA: TGTGCCAGCTCATCCACAGGTTACGAGCAGTACTTC.

V and J are TRBV7-2 and TRBJ2-3; D remains ambiguous. V lost 2 bases, J lost 10 bases, and 7 bases lay in between. This CDR3 region has 11 residues. Germline V lookup: CDR1 SGHTA, CDR2 FQGNSA. CDR3 sequence (DNA): TGTGCCAGCAGCTTATACAACGCGCAGTATTTT. Translation: CASSLYNAQYF.